Included here is one T cell receptor beta chain sequence, with context. Original data processing: Scientists estimated how many nucleated cells there were by amplifying reference gene primers. The assay was immunoSEQ multiplex PCR, and TCRdb's table has in-frame clones only and misses some. V and J calls and clone size are as listed in that table; D and trimming were resolved from the DNA. The sample yields more than 120,000 clones, more than 75% seen once. The entry originates in a study of blood T cell repertoires in COVID-19. Study background: Researchers got acute and convalescent COVID-19 samples from the United States, Italy and Spain. PBMCs, B-cell-depleted T cells, or T cells were the source of the cDNA or gDNA that made up the material.

Trimming stripped 4 bases from V and 4 bases from J, with 13 bases between. The CDR3 covers 14 residues. Germline V lookup: CDR1 LGHDT, CDR2 YNNKEL (reference sequence). The clonotype originates from a human donor in a cohort sampled during active COVID-19. The sequencing sample was made of peripheral blood. This chain uses TRBV3-1 (or the pseudogene TRBV3-2) with TRBJ1-2; a possible D gene is TRBD1 (5 bases). CDR3 sequence (DNA): TGTGCCAGCAGCCCTCCCCAGGGCCGCTATGGCTACACCTTC. It encodes CASSPPQGRYGYTF.